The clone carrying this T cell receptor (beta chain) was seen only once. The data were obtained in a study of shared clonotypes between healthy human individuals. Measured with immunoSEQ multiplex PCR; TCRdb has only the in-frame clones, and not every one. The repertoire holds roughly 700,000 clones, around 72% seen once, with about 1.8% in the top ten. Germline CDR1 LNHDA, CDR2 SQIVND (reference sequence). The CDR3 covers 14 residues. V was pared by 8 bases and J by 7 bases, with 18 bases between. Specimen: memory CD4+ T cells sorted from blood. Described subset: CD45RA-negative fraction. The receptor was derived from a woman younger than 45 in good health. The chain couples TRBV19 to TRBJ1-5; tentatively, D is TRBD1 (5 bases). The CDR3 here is CASDGAAWSQPQHF. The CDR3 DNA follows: TGTGCCAGTGATGGGGCCGCGTGGTCGCAGCCCCAGCATTTT.